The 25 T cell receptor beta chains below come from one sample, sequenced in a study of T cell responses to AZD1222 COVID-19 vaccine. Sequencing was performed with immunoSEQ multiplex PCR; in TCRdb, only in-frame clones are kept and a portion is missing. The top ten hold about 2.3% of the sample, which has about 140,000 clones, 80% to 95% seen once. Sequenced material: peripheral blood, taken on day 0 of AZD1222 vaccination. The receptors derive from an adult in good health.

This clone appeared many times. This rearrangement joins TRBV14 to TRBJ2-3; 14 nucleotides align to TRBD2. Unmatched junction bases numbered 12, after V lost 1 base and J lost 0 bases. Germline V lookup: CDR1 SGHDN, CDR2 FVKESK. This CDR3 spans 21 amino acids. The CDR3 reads CASSQVTTSGRERASTDTQYF. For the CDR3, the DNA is TGTGCCAGCAGCCAAGTGACGACTAGCGGGAGGGAAAGGGCGAGCACAGATACGCAGTATTTT.

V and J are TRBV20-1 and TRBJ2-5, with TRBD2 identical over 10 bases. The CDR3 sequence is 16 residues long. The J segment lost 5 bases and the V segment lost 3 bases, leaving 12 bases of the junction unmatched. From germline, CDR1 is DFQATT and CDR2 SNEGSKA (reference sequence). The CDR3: CSASRASGSRTETQYF. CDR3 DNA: TGCAGTGCTAGTAGAGCTAGCGGGAGTCGCACGGAGACCCAGTACTTC.

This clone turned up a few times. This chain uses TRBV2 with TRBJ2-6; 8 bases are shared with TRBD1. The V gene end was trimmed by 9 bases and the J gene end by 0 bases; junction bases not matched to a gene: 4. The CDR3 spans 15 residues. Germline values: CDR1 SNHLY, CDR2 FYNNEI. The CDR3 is CARQGVNSGANVLTF. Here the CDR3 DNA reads TGTGCCAGACAGGGGGTGAACTCTGGGGCCAACGTCCTGACTTTC.

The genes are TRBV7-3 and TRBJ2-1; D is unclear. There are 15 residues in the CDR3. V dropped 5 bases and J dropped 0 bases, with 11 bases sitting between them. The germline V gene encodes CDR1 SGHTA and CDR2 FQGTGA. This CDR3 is CASSPLRNSYNEQFF. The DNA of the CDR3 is TGTGCCAGCAGCCCCCTCAGAAACTCCTACAATGAGCAGTTCTTC.

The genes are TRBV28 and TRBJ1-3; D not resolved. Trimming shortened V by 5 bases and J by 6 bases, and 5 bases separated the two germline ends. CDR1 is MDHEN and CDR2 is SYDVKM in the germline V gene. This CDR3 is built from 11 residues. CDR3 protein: CASSGLNTIYF. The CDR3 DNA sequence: TGTGCCAGCAGTGGATTAAACACCATATATTTT. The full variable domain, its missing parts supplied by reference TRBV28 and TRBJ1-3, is DVKVTQSSRYLVKRTGEKVFLECVQDMDHENMFWYRQDPGLGLRLIYFSYDVKMKEKGDIPEGYSVSREKKERFSLILESASTNQTSMYLCASSGLNTIYFGEGSWLTVV.

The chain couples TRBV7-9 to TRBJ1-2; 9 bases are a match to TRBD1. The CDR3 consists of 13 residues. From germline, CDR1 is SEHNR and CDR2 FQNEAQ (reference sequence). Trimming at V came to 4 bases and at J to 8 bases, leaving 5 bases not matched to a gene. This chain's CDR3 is CASSSQGANGYTF. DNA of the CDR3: TGTGCCAGCAGCTCACAGGGGGCTAACGGCTACACCTTC. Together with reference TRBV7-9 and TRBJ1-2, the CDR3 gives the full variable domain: DTGVSQNPRHKITKRGQNVTFRCDPISEHNRLYWYRQTLGQGPEFLTYFQNEAQLEKSRLLSDRFSAERPKGSFSTLEIQRTEQGDSAMYLCASSSQGANGYTFGSGTRLTVV.

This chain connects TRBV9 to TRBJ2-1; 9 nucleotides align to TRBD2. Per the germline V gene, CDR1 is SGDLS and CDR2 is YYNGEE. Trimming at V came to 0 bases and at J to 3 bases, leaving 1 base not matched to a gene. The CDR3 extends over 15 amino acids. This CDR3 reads CASSVAAGGYNEQFF. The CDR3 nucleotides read TGTGCCAGCAGCGTAGCAGCGGGAGGCTACAATGAGCAGTTCTTC.

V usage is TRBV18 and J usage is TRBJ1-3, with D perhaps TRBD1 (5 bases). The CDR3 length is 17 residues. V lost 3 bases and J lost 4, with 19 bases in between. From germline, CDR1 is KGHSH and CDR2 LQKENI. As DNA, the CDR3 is TGTGCCAGCTCACCCCTGACAGAGCTAAACTCCGGAAACACCATATATTTT. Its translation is CASSPLTELNSGNTIYF.

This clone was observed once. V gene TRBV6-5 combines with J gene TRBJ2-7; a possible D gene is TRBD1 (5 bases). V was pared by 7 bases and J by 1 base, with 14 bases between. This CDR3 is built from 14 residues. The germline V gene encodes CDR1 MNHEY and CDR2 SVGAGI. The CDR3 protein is CASKSRRESYEQYF. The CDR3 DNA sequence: TGTGCCAGCAAGTCCCGCAGGGAATCCTACGAGCAGTACTTC.

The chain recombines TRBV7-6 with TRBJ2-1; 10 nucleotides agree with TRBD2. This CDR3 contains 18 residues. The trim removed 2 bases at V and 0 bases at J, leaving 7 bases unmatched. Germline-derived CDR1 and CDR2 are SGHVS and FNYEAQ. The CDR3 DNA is TGTGCCAGCAGCTTAATTAGCGGGGGGACCAGCTCCTACAATGAGCAGTTCTTC. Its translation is CASSLISGGTSSYNEQFF.

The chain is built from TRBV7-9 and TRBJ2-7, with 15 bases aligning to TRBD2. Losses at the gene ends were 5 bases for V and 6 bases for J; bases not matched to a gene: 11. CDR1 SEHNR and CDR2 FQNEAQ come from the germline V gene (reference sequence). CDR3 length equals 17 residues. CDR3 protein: CASSQGLAGGPYPEQYF. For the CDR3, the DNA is TGTGCCAGCAGCCAAGGACTAGCGGGGGGGCCCTATCCCGAGCAGTACTTC.

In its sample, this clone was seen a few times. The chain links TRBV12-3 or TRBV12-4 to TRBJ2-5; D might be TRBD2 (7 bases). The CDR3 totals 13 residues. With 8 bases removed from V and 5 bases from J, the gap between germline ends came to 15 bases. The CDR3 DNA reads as TGTGCCAGCGGTGGGGGGGCCGCGGAGACCCAGTACTTC. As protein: CASGGGAAETQYF.

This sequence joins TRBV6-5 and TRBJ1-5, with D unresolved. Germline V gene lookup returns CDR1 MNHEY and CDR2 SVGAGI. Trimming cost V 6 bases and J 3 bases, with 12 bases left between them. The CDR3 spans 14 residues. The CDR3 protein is CASSYAMVNQPQHF. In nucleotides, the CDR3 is TGTGCCAGCAGCTACGCCATGGTCAATCAGCCCCAGCATTTT.

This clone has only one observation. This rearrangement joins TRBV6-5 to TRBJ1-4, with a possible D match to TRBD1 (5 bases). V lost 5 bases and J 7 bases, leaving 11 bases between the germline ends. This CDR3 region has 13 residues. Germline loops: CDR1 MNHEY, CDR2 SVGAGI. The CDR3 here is CASSPGLGEKLFF. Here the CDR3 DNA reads TGTGCCAGCAGTCCAGGGTTGGGTGAAAAACTGTTTTTT.

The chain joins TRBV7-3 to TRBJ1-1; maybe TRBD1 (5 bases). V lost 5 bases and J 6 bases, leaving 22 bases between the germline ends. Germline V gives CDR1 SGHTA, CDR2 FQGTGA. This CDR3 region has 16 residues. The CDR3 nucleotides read TGTGCCAGCAGCCCCGCTAATAGGGGAAGTCGGGCTGAAGCTTTCTTT. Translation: CASSPANRGSRAEAFF.

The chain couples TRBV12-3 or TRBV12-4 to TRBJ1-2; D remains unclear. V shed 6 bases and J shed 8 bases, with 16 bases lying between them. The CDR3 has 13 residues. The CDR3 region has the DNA TGTGCCAGCAGAACTGGACTCGCACGGGGCTACACCTTC. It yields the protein CASRTGLARGYTF.

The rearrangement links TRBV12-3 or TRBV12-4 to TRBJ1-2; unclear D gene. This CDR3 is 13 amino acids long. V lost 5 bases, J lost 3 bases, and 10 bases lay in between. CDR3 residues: CASSRWEDYGYTF. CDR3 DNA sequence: TGTGCCAGCAGTCGTTGGGAAGACTATGGCTACACCTTC.

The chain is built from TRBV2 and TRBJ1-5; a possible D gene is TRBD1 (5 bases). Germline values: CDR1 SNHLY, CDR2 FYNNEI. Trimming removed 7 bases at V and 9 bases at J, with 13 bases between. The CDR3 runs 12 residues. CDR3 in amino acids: CASIAGRGPQHF. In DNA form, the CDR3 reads TGTGCCAGCATCGCGGGGAGGGGGCCCCAGCATTTT. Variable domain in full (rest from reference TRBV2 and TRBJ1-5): EPEVTQTPSHQVTQMGQEVILRCVPISNHLYFYWYRQILGQKVEFLVSFYNNEISEKSEIFDDQFSVERPDGSNFTLKIRSTKLEDSAMYFCASIAGRGPQHFGDGTRLSIL.

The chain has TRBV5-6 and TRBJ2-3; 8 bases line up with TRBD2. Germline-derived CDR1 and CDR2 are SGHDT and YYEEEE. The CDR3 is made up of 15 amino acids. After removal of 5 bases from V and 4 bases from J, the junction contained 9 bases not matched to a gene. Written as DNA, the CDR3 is TGTGCCAGCAGACTGAGCGGGAGAGTTCCAGATACGCAGTATTTT. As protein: CASRLSGRVPDTQYF.

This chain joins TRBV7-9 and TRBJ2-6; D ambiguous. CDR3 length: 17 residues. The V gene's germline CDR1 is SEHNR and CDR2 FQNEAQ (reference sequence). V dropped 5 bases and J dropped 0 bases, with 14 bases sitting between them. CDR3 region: CASSVSPSYSGANVLTF. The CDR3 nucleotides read TGTGCCAGCAGCGTCTCCCCTTCATACTCTGGGGCCAACGTCCTGACTTTC.

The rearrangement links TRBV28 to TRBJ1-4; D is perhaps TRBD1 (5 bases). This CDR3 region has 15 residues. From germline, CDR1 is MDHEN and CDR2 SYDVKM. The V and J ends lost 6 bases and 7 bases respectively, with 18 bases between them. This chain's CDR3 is CASSLRGDRGEKLFF. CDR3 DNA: TGTGCCAGCAGCCTCCGGGGGGATCGGGGTGAAAAACTGTTTTTT.

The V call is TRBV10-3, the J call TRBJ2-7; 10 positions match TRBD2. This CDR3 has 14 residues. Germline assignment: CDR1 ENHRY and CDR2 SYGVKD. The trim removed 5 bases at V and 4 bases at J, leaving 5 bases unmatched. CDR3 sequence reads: CAISSLAGPYEQYF. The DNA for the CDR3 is TGTGCCATCAGTTCACTAGCGGGACCTTACGAGCAGTACTTC.

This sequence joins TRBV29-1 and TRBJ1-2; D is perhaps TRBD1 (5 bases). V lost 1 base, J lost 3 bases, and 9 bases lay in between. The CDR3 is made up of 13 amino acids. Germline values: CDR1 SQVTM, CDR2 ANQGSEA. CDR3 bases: TGCAGCGTTGAAGCGACAGATCACTATGGCTACACCTTC. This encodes CSVEATDHYGYTF.

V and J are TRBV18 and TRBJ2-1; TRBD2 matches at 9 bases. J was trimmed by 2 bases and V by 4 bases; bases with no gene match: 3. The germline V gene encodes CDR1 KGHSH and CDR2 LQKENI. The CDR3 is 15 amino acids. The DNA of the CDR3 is TGTGCCAGCTCACAGACTAGCGGCGCCTACAATGAGCAGTTCTTC. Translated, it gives CASSQTSGAYNEQFF.

The CDR3 sequence: CASSQPRVSGANVLTF. CDR3 sequence (DNA): TGTGCCAGCTCACAGCCAAGGGTCTCTGGGGCCAACGTCCTGACTTTC. This sequence joins TRBV18 and TRBJ2-6; no firm D call. Germline V gene lookup returns CDR1 KGHSH and CDR2 LQKENI. CDR3 length equals 16 residues. Deletions cut 4 bases from V and 0 bases from J, with 10 bases between.